These 28 T cell receptor beta chains share one sample of origin, sequenced in a study of blood T cell repertoires in COVID-19. Generated by immunoSEQ multiplex PCR, the TCRdb table keeps only in-frame clones and is missing some. The table lists approximately 330,000 clones, 87% of them singletons. Sequenced input: peripheral blood. The receptors shown here come from a young man with COVID-19, enrolled during active disease.

This clone is a singleton in its sample. This chain uses TRBV11-3 with TRBJ2-7; D perhaps matches TRBD1 (5 bases). The CDR3 length is 14 residues. Trimming pared 1 base from V and 1 base from J, leaving 8 bases between. Germline CDR1 SGHNT, CDR2 YENEEA. This CDR3 reads CASSLGGRSYEQYF. Written as DNA, the CDR3 is TGTGCCAGCAGCTTAGGGGGCAGATCCTACGAGCAGTACTTC.

This clone occurred once. In DNA, the CDR3 is TGTGCCAGCAGCCTCGGGACTCCCAGGAATGAGCAGTTCTTC. Its protein is CASSLGTPRNEQFF. The chain combines TRBV11-2 with TRBJ2-1, with D maybe TRBD2 (6 bases). Trimming left V 5 bases short and J 7 bases short, with 15 bases between. CDR3 length equals 14 residues. The germline CDR1 and CDR2 sequences are SGHAT and FQNNGV.

This rearrangement joins TRBV4-3 to TRBJ2-1; 11 nucleotides align to TRBD2. Germline V gene sequence: CDR1 LGHNA, CDR2 YSLEER. The V and J ends lost 4 bases and 4 bases, in that order; junction bases with no gene match: 3. This CDR3 spans 15 amino acids. The CDR3 is CASSLGLAEYNEQFF. The CDR3 coding sequence is TGCGCCAGCAGCCTGGGACTAGCGGAATACAATGAGCAGTTCTTC.

The CDR3 spells CASSSHHTAGEQYF. The CDR3 DNA sequence: TGTGCCAGCAGCTCCCATCACACCGCTGGCGAGCAGTACTTC. This rearrangement joins TRBV11-3 to TRBJ2-7; no firm D call. The CDR3 spans 14 residues. The germline CDR1 and CDR2 sequences are SGHNT and YENEEA. V was cut by 4 bases and J by 6 bases, with 16 bases left in between.

This clone has just a few counts. The V call is TRBV9, the J call TRBJ1-3; D call uncertain. There are 14 residues in the CDR3. V was shortened by 4 bases and J by 4 bases, with 12 bases between the two germline ends. The germline CDR1 and CDR2 sequences are SGDLS and YYNGEE. As DNA, the CDR3 is TGTGCCAGCAGCCACCCGGTGGAGGGAAACACCATATATTTT. This encodes CASSHPVEGNTIYF. Drawing the rest from reference TRBV9 and TRBJ1-3, the complete variable domain is DSGVTQTPKHLITATGQRVTLRCSPRSGDLSVYWYQQSLDQGLQFLIQYYNGEERAKGNILERFSAQQFPDLHSELNLSSLELGDSALYFCASSHPVEGNTIYFGEGSWLTVV.

The chain has TRBV4-3 and TRBJ1-4; 8 bases are a match to TRBD1. V lost 3 bases, J lost 4 bases, and 7 bases stayed unmatched. This CDR3 spans 16 amino acids. CDR1 and CDR2 from the germline V gene are LGHNA and YSLEER. The CDR3 spells CASSQIGTGINEKLFF. DNA for the CDR3: TGCGCCAGCAGCCAGATCGGGACAGGAATTAATGAAAAACTGTTTTTT.

The genes are TRBV7-2 and TRBJ1-2, with D possibly TRBD1 on 6 matching bases. The germline CDR1 and CDR2 sequences are SGHTA and FQGNSA. With 6 bases removed from V and 0 bases from J, the gap between germline ends came to 14 bases. The CDR3 extends over 15 amino acids. CDR3 region: CASRHSGTPNYGYTF. The CDR3 DNA reads as TGTGCCAGCAGACATTCCGGGACACCTAACTATGGCTACACCTTC.

In this sample, this clone turned up once. V and J are TRBV21-1 and TRBJ1-2. TRBV21-1 is assigned pseudogene status. CDR3 length: 16 residues. The CDR3 spells CASSKAWDFANYGYTF. CDR3 in DNA: TGTGCCAGCAGCAAGGCTTGGGACTTCGCTAACTATGGCTACACCTTC.

The chain recombines TRBV15 with TRBJ1-2, with 7 bases that match TRBD1. CDR3 length: 15 amino acids. Looked up from germline, CDR1 is LNHNV and CDR2 is YYDKDF (reference sequence). The junction had 1 base not matched to a gene; V was cut back by 0 bases and J by 0 bases. The DNA of the CDR3 is TGTGCCACCAGCAGAGATCAGGGGGCTAACTATGGCTACACCTTC. It codes for CATSRDQGANYGYTF.

DNA of the CDR3: TGTGCCACCAGCGGCCGGGACAGGGGGCGGAATGGAGGCTACACCTTC. It is translated as CATSGRDRGRNGGYTF. The chain links TRBV15 to TRBJ1-2; 12 bases line up with TRBD1. The V segment lost 5 bases and the J segment 8 bases; nucleotides outside the gene matches: 12. This CDR3 has 16 amino acids. Germline CDR1 and CDR2: LNHNV and YYDKDF (reference sequence).

The V gene is TRBV6-5, the J gene TRBJ2-7; 10 positions agree with TRBD2. This CDR3 spans 16 amino acids. Germline trimming cut 0 bases from V and 2 bases from J; bases unmatched to any gene: 4. In germline, CDR1 is MNHEY, CDR2 SVGAGI. The CDR3 DNA sequence: TGTGCCAGCAGTTACTCGGCCGGGACTAGCGCCTACGAGCAGTACTTC. This codes for CASSYSAGTSAYEQYF.

The chain is built from TRBV2 and TRBJ2-4; 9 bases map to TRBD1. V lost 4 bases to trimming and J lost 8 bases; unmatched junction nucleotides: 9. The CDR3 totals 15 residues. From germline, CDR1 is SNHLY and CDR2 FYNNEI. CDR3 sequence reads: CASSVPGTGLHIQYF. The CDR3 region has the DNA TGTGCCAGCAGTGTTCCCGGGACAGGGTTGCACATTCAGTACTTC.

The chain couples TRBV3-1 (or the pseudogene TRBV3-2) to TRBJ1-5; TRBD1 might be the D (5 bases). Trimming shortened V by 0 bases and J by 2 bases, and 14 bases separated the two germline ends. Germline V gene lookup returns CDR1 LGHDT and CDR2 YNNKEL (reference sequence). This CDR3 is 17 amino acids long. The CDR3 coding sequence is TGTGCCAGCAGCCAAGATATTGGAGGGGTTCGCAATCAGCCCCAGCATTTT. It translates to CASSQDIGGVRNQPQHF.

The rearrangement joins TRBV5-6 to TRBJ1-6; the match to TRBD1 covers 8 bases. Trimming took 0 bases from V and 5 from J; bases not matched to a gene: 7. CDR3 length: 17 amino acids. Germline V lookup: CDR1 SGHDT, CDR2 YYEEEE. The CDR3 loop reads CASSLALTGVNNSPLHF. The DNA for the CDR3 is TGTGCCAGCAGCTTGGCCCTGACAGGGGTCAATAATTCACCCCTCCACTTT.

This clone has a handful of counts. The V call is TRBV5-1, the J call TRBJ2-5; 10 positions match TRBD1. Germline V gene data show CDR1 as SGHRS and CDR2 as YFSETQ. The V gene end was trimmed by 4 bases and the J gene end by 4 bases; junction bases not matched to a gene: 7. The CDR3 has 15 residues. This CDR3 is CASSPLDRGGETQYF. In nucleotides, the CDR3 is TGCGCCAGCAGCCCCTTGGACAGGGGGGGAGAGACCCAGTACTTC.

This chain's CDR3 is CASSLRQSFSGNTIYF. The CDR3 coding sequence is TGTGCCAGCAGTTTGCGGCAATCATTCTCTGGAAACACCATATATTTT. This chain links TRBV28 with TRBJ1-3; D is ambiguous. The V end was cut by 3 bases, the J end by 0 bases, with 12 bases between. The CDR3 contains 16 residues. Germline V lookup: CDR1 MDHEN, CDR2 SYDVKM. Supplemented by reference TRBV28 and TRBJ1-3, the full variable domain reads DVKVTQSSRYLVKRTGEKVFLECVQDMDHENMFWYRQDPGLGLRLIYFSYDVKMKEKGDIPEGYSVSREKKERFSLILESASTNQTSMYLCASSLRQSFSGNTIYFGEGSWLTVV.

In this sample, this clone turned up once. The rearrangement links TRBV24-1 to TRBJ1-1; 11 bases are shared with TRBD1. CDR1 KGHDR and CDR2 SFDVKD come from the germline V gene. The CDR3 is 15 residues long. V gave up 2 bases and J gave up 10 bases; unmatched junction bases: 8. CDR3 in DNA: TGTGCCACCAGTGATTCCAGGACAGGGGGCCGGCGAGCTTTCTTT. Protein product: CATSDSRTGGRRAFF.

The rearrangement links TRBV4-2 to TRBJ1-2; 7 nucleotides match TRBD1. V lost 9 bases, J lost 2 bases, and 6 bases stayed unmatched. The CDR3 totals 13 residues. Germline CDR1 reads LGHNA; CDR2 reads YNFKEQ. This CDR3 is CASLDRANYGYTF. The CDR3 coding sequence is TGTGCCAGTCTCGACAGGGCGAACTATGGCTACACCTTC.

The chain joins TRBV5-1 to TRBJ2-7, with 9 bases lining up with TRBD1. With 4 bases clipped from V and 0 bases from J, the junction kept 2 bases outside the gene matches. The germline gives CDR1 SGHRS, CDR2 YFSETQ. This CDR3 is 14 amino acids long. The CDR3 bases are TGCGCCAGCAGCCAGACAGGGGGCTCCTACGAGCAGTACTTC. Its translation is CASSQTGGSYEQYF. The variable domain in full, completed from reference TRBV5-1 and TRBJ2-7, reads KAGVTQTPRYLIKTRGQQVTLSCSPISGHRSVSWYQQTPGQGLQFLFEYFSETQRNKGNFPGRFSGRQFSNSRSEMNVSTLELGDSALYLCASSQTGGSYEQYFGPGTRLTVT.

This chain connects TRBV29-1 to TRBJ2-3; 12 bases are shared with TRBD1. Germline CDR1 and CDR2: SQVTM and ANQGSEA. CDR3 size: 14 residues. V shed 4 bases, J shed 4 bases, and the junction held 3 bases outside the gene matches. The CDR3 DNA follows: TGCAGCGTTGTTGGGACAGGGGGCGCAGATACGCAGTATTTT. Its translation: CSVVGTGGADTQYF.

This chain links TRBV18 with TRBJ1-6, with D possibly being TRBD1 (5 bases). Trimming pared 3 bases from V and 7 bases from J, leaving 16 bases between. The length of the CDR3 is 16 residues. Germline CDR1 reads KGHSH; CDR2 reads LQKENI. The CDR3: CASSPTAQGPNSPLHF. In DNA, the CDR3 is TGTGCCAGCTCACCGACGGCCCAGGGTCCGAATTCACCCCTCCACTTT.

The genes are TRBV6-5 and TRBJ1-1, with D tentatively TRBD1 (5 bases). This CDR3 comprises 13 residues. V was shortened by 8 bases and J by 1 base, with 11 bases between the two germline ends. Germline V CDR1 and CDR2: MNHEY, SVGAGI. CDR3 residues: CASGRDGNTEAFF. The CDR3, as DNA: TGTGCCAGCGGGAGGGACGGGAACACTGAAGCTTTCTTT.

The chain uses TRBV19 and TRBJ2-7; 11 bases agree with TRBD2. The CDR3 has 13 residues. Trimming at V came to 6 bases and at J to 4 bases, leaving 2 bases not matched to a gene. CDR1 and CDR2 from the germline V gene are LNHDA and SQIVND (reference sequence). This CDR3 reads CASRGTSGYEQYF. As DNA, the CDR3 is TGTGCCAGTAGGGGGACTAGCGGTTACGAGCAGTACTTC.

V usage is TRBV7-8 and J usage is TRBJ1-2, with D perhaps TRBD1 (6 bases). The CDR3 is made up of 15 amino acids. The V and J ends lost 3 bases and 5 bases respectively, with 16 bases between them. Germline CDR1 and CDR2: SGHVS and FQNEAQ. CDR3 in DNA: TGTGCCAGCAGCTTTCGGGACACCCTACGGTATGGCTACACCTTC. Protein sequence: CASSFRDTLRYGYTF.

This rearrangement joins TRBV24-1 to TRBJ2-1; 13 bases fit TRBD2. Germline V gives CDR1 KGHDR, CDR2 SFDVKD. CDR3 length: 18 residues. V was clipped by 4 bases and J by 7 bases; unmatched bases: 12. The CDR3 sequence: CATSDPQRLAGGSNEQFF. The CDR3 nucleotides read TGTGCCACCAGTGACCCTCAGCGACTAGCGGGAGGATCGAATGAGCAGTTCTTC.

The chain combines TRBV7-3 with TRBJ2-1; D is ambiguous. The ends were cut back, 4 bases at V and 9 bases at J, with 13 bases in the middle. The CDR3 is 13 amino acids. Germline values: CDR1 SGHTA, CDR2 FQGTGA. The CDR3: CASSSITSTEQFF. The DNA of the CDR3 is TGTGCCAGCAGCTCAATCACATCAACTGAGCAGTTCTTC.

The sample holds a few counts of this clone. This CDR3 is also generated by other DNA sequences in the sample. This chain links TRBV6-2 or TRBV6-3 with TRBJ2-2, with 13 positions matching TRBD2. The V gene's germline CDR1 is MNHEY and CDR2 SVGEGT. This CDR3 is built from 15 residues. The V gene end was trimmed by 5 bases and the J gene end by 6 bases; junction bases not matched to a gene: 3. The CDR3 nucleotides are TGTGCCAGCAGTAGGGGACTAGCGGGGCCCGGGGAGCTGTTTTTT. Residues: CASSRGLAGPGELFF.

The chain uses TRBV19 and TRBJ2-1, with 9 positions matching TRBD2. The CDR3 sequence is 15 residues long. Germline CDR1 and CDR2: LNHDA and SQIVND (reference sequence). The junction had 6 bases not matched to a gene; V was cut back by 4 bases and J by 5 bases. This CDR3 is CASSRIAGVNNEQFF. CDR3 nucleotide sequence: TGTGCCAGTAGTAGAATAGCGGGAGTGAACAATGAGCAGTTCTTC. The complete variable domain, with remaining parts taken from reference TRBV19 and TRBJ2-1, reads DGGITQSPKYLFRKEGQNVTLSCEQNLNHDAMYWYRQDPGQGLRLIYYSQIVNDFQKGDIAEGYSVSREKKESFPLTVTSAQKNPTAFYLCASSRIAGVNNEQFFGPGTRLTVL.